The rows below give T cell receptor beta chains drawn from one sample of a study of Ad26.COV2.S vaccination and SARS-CoV-2 variants. Data came from immunoSEQ multiplex PCR; TCRdb stores just in-frame clones and leaves some out. Of fewer than 600,000 clones in the sample, 70% to 90% are singletons; the top ten hold around 1.8%. Sequences were derived from peripheral blood, sampled in a trial of Ad26.COV2.S vaccine versus placebo. Receptor source: a person between 18 and 59 years old who received the Ad26.COV2.S COVID-19 vaccine or a placebo. The CDR3 runs from the conserved cysteine through the conserved F or W. The D gene is left open where the match is weak. Expanded clones are given a class, and other clones once, few, many or no size at all.

clone_size	d_call	v_call	j_call	cdr3_aa	cdr3_nt
.	.	TRBV6-2/TRBV6-3	TRBJ1-5	CASSPHWDNQPQHF	TGTGCCAGCAGCCCTCATTGGGACAATCAGCCCCAGCATTTT
.	TRBD1	TRBV15	TRBJ2-5	CATRNLTGPRETQYF	TGTGCCACCCGCAATTTGACAGGGCCGAGGGAGACCCAGTACTTC
.	.	TRBV6-2/TRBV6-3	TRBJ2-4	CASSRAMGAKNIQYF	TGTGCCAGCAGTAGGGCTATGGGGGCCAAAAACATTCAGTACTTC
.	.	TRBV5-8	TRBJ1-5	CASSRRTDTSNQPQHF	TGTGCCAGCAGCCGCAGGACAGACACTAGCAATCAGCCCCAGCATTTT
.	TRBD1	TRBV18	TRBJ2-5	CASSSYRGTQTQYF	TGTGCCAGCTCATCATACAGGGGGACCCAGACCCAGTACTTC
.	.	TRBV11-3	TRBJ2-1	CASSLAPSDRQFF	TGTGCCAGCAGCCTAGCCCCTTCGGACAGGCAGTTCTTC
.	.	TRBV16	TRBJ2-3	CASSQGNQGATDTQYF	TGTGCCAGCAGCCAAGGGAACCAGGGAGCTACAGATACGCAGTATTTT
.	TRBD2	TRBV14	TRBJ2-1	CASSQGRNKRGGFVNNEQFF	TGTGCCAGCAGCCAAGGCCGAAACAAGCGGGGAGGGTTTGTGAACAATGAGCAGTTCTTC
few	TRBD1	TRBV10-3	TRBJ2-7	CAIAGTGDTYEQYF	TGTGCCATCGCCGGGACAGGGGACACCTACGAGCAGTACTTC
.	.	TRBV6-5	TRBJ1-5	CASSYSGGLGQPQHF	TGTGCCAGCAGTTACTCCGGGGGATTAGGGCAGCCCCAGCATTTT
.	.	TRBV12-3/TRBV12-4	TRBJ2-7	CASSWGRPYEQYF	TGTGCCAGCAGTTGGGGCCGGCCCTACGAGCAGTACTTC
.	.	TRBV11-2	TRBJ2-2	CASSFSGLTWDTGELFF	TGTGCCAGCAGCTTTTCCGGGCTGACCTGGGACACCGGGGAGCTGTTTTTT
.	TRBD2	TRBV7-3	TRBJ2-4	CASSPTGGAGNIQYF	TGTGCCAGCAGCCCGACCGGGGGGGCAGGCAACATTCAGTACTTC
.	TRBD2	TRBV5-1	TRBJ2-7	CASSLRGGSSYEQYF	TGCGCCAGCAGCTTGCGCGGGGGGAGCTCCTACGAGCAGTACTTC
.	.	TRBV30	TRBJ1-4	CAWSPHGEKLFF	TGTGCCTGGAGCCCACACGGAGAAAAACTGTTTTTT
once	.	TRBV12-3/TRBV12-4	TRBJ1-2	CASSIRERNGYTF	TGTGCCAGCAGTATCAGGGAGCGAAATGGCTACACCTTC
.	TRBD2	TRBV27	TRBJ2-5	CASSPGGGLETQYF	TGTGCCAGCAGCCCCGGGGGGGGACTAGAGACCCAGTACTTC
.	TRBD2	TRBV2	TRBJ2-7	CASSTWLAGAYEQYF	TGTGCCAGCAGTACGTGGCTAGCGGGAGCCTACGAGCAGTACTTC
.	.	TRBV2	TRBJ1-5	CASRPDSNQPQHF	TGTGCCAGCAGACCCGACAGTAATCAGCCCCAGCATTTT
.	.	TRBV28	TRBJ2-2	CASSLIPPAGKLNTGELFF	TGTGCCAGCAGTTTAATCCCTCCGGCAGGCAAACTTAACACCGGGGAGCTGTTTTTT
.	TRBD2	TRBV7-2	TRBJ2-2	CASSFRLAGASGLGELFF	TGTGCCAGCAGCTTTAGACTAGCGGGGGCCTCCGGGTTGGGGGAGCTGTTTTTT
.	.	TRBV6-1	TRBJ2-1	CASSEFPSYVRGNNEQFF	TGTGCCAGCAGTGAATTCCCATCCTACGTCAGGGGAAACAATGAGCAGTTCTTC
.	.	TRBV23-1	TRBJ1-6	CASSQNAHGDSPLHF	TGCGCCAGCAGTCAAAACGCCCATGGGGATTCACCCCTCCACTTT
.	.	TRBV3-1/TRBV3-2	TRBJ1-2	CASSQSGTDYGYTF	TGTGCCAGCAGCCAGTCCGGGACGGACTATGGCTACACCTTC
.	.	TRBV5-1	TRBJ1-1	CASSLGRSLTADTEAFF	TGCGCCAGCAGCTTGGGCCGGTCGCTAACAGCTGACACTGAAGCTTTCTTT